The entry below describes one T cell receptor (beta chain). What it binds is unknown. Using immunoSEQ multiplex PCR, the repertoire was profiled, and TCRdb retains in-frame clones only, with some absent. The sample lists around 16,000 clones, about 75% occurring once. This sample is part of a study of tumor-infiltrating lymphocytes in localized non-small cell lung cancer. Study conclusions and caveats: Only some patients had TCR sequencing, depending on available tissue.

The CDR3 extends over 16 amino acids. Trimming at V came to 6 bases and at J to 3 bases, leaving 10 bases not matched to a gene. The germline V gene has CDR1 MNHEY and CDR2 SMNVEV (reference sequence). The receptor was isolated from a human donor with non-small cell lung cancer. The sequencing sample was made of lung tumor tissue. The chain employs TRBV27 and TRBJ2-3; 9 bases match TRBD1. As DNA, the CDR3 is TGTGCCAGCAGGTTAGCCGACAGGGGGGTGACAGATACGCAGTATTTT. Amino acid sequence: CASRLADRGVTDTQYF.